This T cell receptor (beta chain) derives from a study of blood T cell repertoires in COVID-19. Some clones are missing from TCRdb's copy, which holds only in-frame ones; the method was immunoSEQ multiplex PCR. The data hold under 100,000 clones, with more than 75% observed a single time. Looked up from germline, CDR1 is KGHSH and CDR2 is LQKENI. There are 17 residues in the CDR3. V trimming: 1 base; J trimming: 4 bases; junction bases outside the gene matches: 8. The TCR was taken from a woman aged 80 or over with active or convalescent COVID-19. Sample: peripheral blood. This rearrangement joins TRBV18 to TRBJ1-3; the match to TRBD1 covers 9 bases. CDR3 bases: TGTGCCAGCTCACCACAGGGACAGGGCCTTTCCGGAAACACCATATATTTT. Translated, it gives CASSPQGQGLSGNTIYF.